This T cell receptor (beta chain) derives from a study of blood T cells in healthy people across ages. The CDR3 runs to 18 residues. The germline gives CDR1 MNHEY, CDR2 SVGEGT. V shed 2 bases and J shed 0 bases, with 17 bases lying between them. Per-sample yields of isolated PBMCs were at least 6 million. It was with a sample-barcoded 5' primer and a J-beta primer mix that a second PCR of roughly 7 to 12 cycles was run. TCRdb re-analysed the 5' RACE reads in MiXCR, keeping a single row per CDR3 protein. The data hold under 750,000 distinct CDR3 sequences, with less than 60% observed a single time. The rearrangement links TRBV6-2 or TRBV6-3 to TRBJ2-1; D is unresolved. Sequences were obtained from blood. This clonotype was sampled from an elderly man in good health. DNA of the CDR3: TGTGCCAGCAGTTACGGTCTTCTAGTGCTGAGCTCCTACAATGAGCAGTTCTTC. It specifies CASSYGLLVLSSYNEQFF.